A single sample is the source of the 14 T cell receptor beta chains below, sequenced in a study of CD8+ T cells in alopecia areata. RNA was isolated and reverse transcribed to cDNA, the sequencing template. TCRdb's table, derived via immunoSEQ multiplex PCR, lists solely in-frame clones and lacks some. This repertoire shows fewer than 110,000 clones, 70% to 90% found once; its top ten account for around 10%. Sample treatment: oral pan-JAK inhibitor, 5-10 mg twice daily. The specimen comprised CD8+ T cells sorted from blood, sampled between weeks 30 and 35, from a patient treated with tofacitinib. The receptors derive from a human donor with alopecia areata.

V gene TRBV30 combines with J gene TRBJ1-2; 7 bases are a match to TRBD1. Germline loops: CDR1 GTSNPN, CDR2 SVGIG (reference sequence). This CDR3 comprises 14 residues. V trimming: 0 bases; J trimming: 8 bases; junction bases outside the gene matches: 9. The CDR3 reads CAWSVDTGVRGYTF. CDR3 DNA: TGTGCCTGGAGTGTCGACACAGGGGTCCGGGGCTACACCTTC.

This clone is deemed medium-sized. The rearrangement joins TRBV6-4 to TRBJ2-1; 11 bases fit TRBD2. CDR1 MRHNA and CDR2 SNTAGT come from the germline V gene. This CDR3 contains 16 residues. Trimming removed 2 bases from V and 0 bases from J; junction bases left unmatched: 0. In DNA form, the CDR3 reads TGTGCCAGCAGTGACACTAGCGGGAGCTCCTACAATGAGCAGTTCTTC. Amino acids: CASSDTSGSSYNEQFF.

The V gene is TRBV29-1, the J gene TRBJ2-7; D is perhaps TRBD1 (5 bases). With 4 bases removed from V and 2 bases from J, the gap between germline ends came to 9 bases. Germline V gene sequence: CDR1 SQVTM, CDR2 ANQGSEA. The CDR3 consists of 12 residues. CDR3 DNA sequence: TGCAGCGTTGTTCAGGGCACCTACGAGCAGTACTTC. Translated, it gives CSVVQGTYEQYF.

This clone was detected a few times. V gene TRBV29-1 combines with J gene TRBJ2-1; D is possibly TRBD2 (6 bases). The CDR3 is made up of 16 amino acids. V was shortened by 2 bases and J by 6 bases, with 20 bases between the two germline ends. Per the germline V gene, CDR1 is SQVTM and CDR2 is ANQGSEA. The CDR3 DNA follows: TGCAGCGTTGAACTAGCACCGGTACTAGCCCTCAATGAGCAGTTCTTC. This encodes CSVELAPVLALNEQFF.

The chain recombines TRBV29-1 with TRBJ2-7; D remains unclear. Trimming pared 1 base from V and 2 bases from J, leaving 15 bases between. CDR1 is SQVTM, CDR2 ANQGSEA, per germline. This CDR3 spans 15 amino acids. CDR3 amino acids: CSVEVLRGRAYEQYF. The DNA of the CDR3 is TGCAGCGTTGAAGTTCTACGAGGCAGAGCCTACGAGCAGTACTTC.

This clone came up once. The rearrangement links TRBV11-2 to TRBJ2-7; 7 nucleotides match TRBD1. Germline CDR1 reads SGHAT; CDR2 reads FQNNGV. The CDR3 loop spans 14 amino acids. V was pared by 5 bases and J by 2 bases, with 6 bases of the junction left unmatched. Here the CDR3 reads CASSPGTATYEQYF. CDR3 in DNA: TGTGCCAGCAGCCCTGGGACAGCTACCTACGAGCAGTACTTC.

The chain carries TRBV5-4 and TRBJ1-3; D unresolved. The CDR3 consists of 16 residues. The V and J ends lost 7 bases and 0 bases respectively, with 17 bases between them. Per germline, CDR1 SGHNT and CDR2 YYREEE (reference sequence). The CDR3 DNA is TGTGCCAGCTTTCCTCGGGAGTCAATCTCTGGAAACACCATATATTTT. Protein: CASFPRESISGNTIYF.

V is TRBV6-5 and J is TRBJ2-1; TRBD2 might be the D (6 bases). Trimming stripped 4 bases from V and 9 bases from J, with 7 bases between. This CDR3 is built from 11 residues. The germline V gene has CDR1 MNHEY and CDR2 SVGAGI. Written as DNA, the CDR3 is TGTGCCAGCAGTTCCGGGGGTGAGCAGTTCTTC. Its protein is CASSSGGEQFF.

The chain recombines TRBV11-3 with TRBJ2-1; D ambiguous. Looked up from germline, CDR1 is SGHNT and CDR2 is YENEEA. CDR3 length: 12 amino acids. Deletions cut 5 bases from V and 4 bases from J, with 6 bases between. The CDR3 loop reads CASSLPYNEQFF. CDR3 coding DNA: TGTGCCAGCAGCCTCCCATACAATGAGCAGTTCTTC.

This clone has more than one count but fewer than ten. The rearrangement uses TRBV27 and TRBJ2-1; D gene unclear. V gave up 3 bases and J gave up 7 bases, with 16 bases separating them. The CDR3 spans 15 residues. Germline lookup yields CDR1 MNHEY and CDR2 SMNVEV (reference sequence). The CDR3: CASSFDGWGSNEQFF. The CDR3 DNA reads as TGTGCCAGCAGTTTTGACGGCTGGGGATCTAATGAGCAGTTCTTC.

The chain employs TRBV27 and TRBJ2-7, with D hard to call. Trimming took off 3 bases at V and 4 bases at J, with 10 bases between the two ends. CDR1 and CDR2 (germline): MNHEY, SMNVEV (reference sequence). The CDR3 length is 13 residues. The CDR3 loop reads CASSFFWGYEQYF. CDR3 nucleotides: TGTGCCAGCAGTTTCTTTTGGGGATACGAGCAGTACTTC.

This clone was observed a single time. The CDR3 sequence is CASSPGGPGTEAFF. In DNA, the CDR3 is TGTGCCAGCAGCCCCGGGGGGCCTGGAACTGAAGCTTTCTTT. V and J are TRBV7-6 and TRBJ1-1; TRBD1 might be the D (6 bases). CDR1 is SGHVS and CDR2 is FNYEAQ in the germline V gene. This CDR3 contains 14 residues. V lost 5 bases and J 5 bases, leaving 15 bases between the germline ends.

The V gene is TRBV15, the J gene TRBJ2-7, with a weak D call TRBD1 (6 bases). The CDR3 has 13 amino acids. Germline-derived CDR1 and CDR2 are LNHNV and YYDKDF (reference sequence). V lost 4 bases and J 3 bases, leaving 10 bases between the germline ends. CDR3 nucleotides: TGTGCCACCAGCAACAGGGTTGGCTACGAGCAGTACTTC. Translation: CATSNRVGYEQYF.

This clone came up once. The rearrangement links TRBV7-9 to TRBJ2-1, with TRBD1 matching 8 bases. The CDR3 extends over 15 amino acids. V gave up 1 base and J gave up 3 bases; unmatched junction bases: 2. Looked up from germline, CDR1 is SEHNR and CDR2 is FQNEAQ (reference sequence). CDR3 in DNA: TGTGCCAGCAGCTTAGTACAGGGGGTCTACAATGAGCAGTTCTTC. It yields the protein CASSLVQGVYNEQFF.